The 26 T cell receptor beta chains reported below all come from one sample, sequenced in a study of blood T cell repertoires in COVID-19. Produced via immunoSEQ multiplex PCR; TCRdb's table is partial and in-frame only. Among 120,000 or so clones listed, almost 70% were seen once. Sequencing input: peripheral blood. The receptors here all came from a woman in her 70s with acute or convalescent COVID-19.

In this sample, this clone turned up a few times. The chain is built from TRBV11-2 and TRBJ2-7, with 12 bases fitting TRBD2. This CDR3 region has 15 residues. V lost 4 bases, J lost 2 bases, and 3 bases stayed unmatched. Germline V lookup: CDR1 SGHAT, CDR2 FQNNGV. The CDR3 loop reads CASSSLAGGPYEQYF. CDR3 coding DNA: TGTGCCAGCAGCTCGCTAGCGGGGGGGCCCTACGAGCAGTACTTC.

The chain carries TRBV5-1 and TRBJ1-6, with D perhaps TRBD1 (6 bases). V dropped 4 bases and J dropped 3 bases, with 14 bases sitting between them. Germline-derived CDR1 and CDR2 are SGHRS and YFSETQ. The length of the CDR3 is 16 residues. Here the CDR3 reads CASSPLGQNYNSPLHF. CDR3 DNA: TGCGCCAGCAGCCCACTCGGACAGAACTATAATTCACCCCTCCACTTT. The whole variable domain, remainder taken from reference TRBV5-1 and TRBJ1-6, is KAGVTQTPRYLIKTRGQQVTLSCSPISGHRSVSWYQQTPGQGLQFLFEYFSETQRNKGNFPGRFSGRQFSNSRSEMNVSTLELGDSALYLCASSPLGQNYNSPLHFGNGTRLTVT.

The rearrangement links TRBV29-1 to TRBJ1-1; 9 nucleotides align to TRBD1. With 7 bases clipped from V and 1 base from J, the junction kept 4 bases outside the gene matches. This CDR3 is 13 amino acids long. The germline V gene encodes CDR1 SQVTM and CDR2 ANQGSEA. CDR3 residues: CSGGTGWNTEAFF. The DNA of the CDR3 is TGCAGCGGGGGGACAGGGTGGAACACTGAAGCTTTCTTT.

The genes are TRBV19 and TRBJ1-2, with D maybe TRBD1 (6 bases). Germline CDR1 reads LNHDA; CDR2 reads SQIVND (reference sequence). Trimming took off 3 bases at V and 5 bases at J, with 10 bases between the two ends. CDR3 length: 13 amino acids. The CDR3 sequence: CASSIQGLYGYTF. The CDR3 DNA reads as TGTGCCAGTAGTATCCAGGGGCTATATGGCTACACCTTC.

This chain joins TRBV9 and TRBJ2-1; D perhaps matches TRBD1 (6 bases). V lost 4 bases and J 6 bases, leaving 23 bases between the germline ends. Germline CDR1 SGDLS, CDR2 YYNGEE. CDR3 length equals 17 residues. The CDR3 DNA is TGTGCCAGCAGCAGCCGGGAAGCCGGGACACGGATCAATGAGCAGTTCTTC. The encoded protein is CASSSREAGTRINEQFF.

V gene TRBV29-1 combines with J gene TRBJ2-7; 11 bases match TRBD2. The CDR3 contains 13 residues. Unmatched junction bases numbered 3, after V lost 7 bases and J lost 1 base. CDR1 SQVTM and CDR2 ANQGSEA come from the germline V gene. The CDR3 reads CSALAGGSYEQYF. The CDR3 DNA is TGCAGCGCTCTAGCGGGAGGATCCTACGAGCAGTACTTC.

The chain carries TRBV27 and TRBJ2-7; 8 bases fit TRBD1. Germline V gene data show CDR1 as MNHEY and CDR2 as SMNVEV (reference sequence). This CDR3 spans 15 amino acids. Losses at the gene ends were 5 bases for V and 3 bases for J; bases not matched to a gene: 9. Here the CDR3 reads CASSIGQGSGYEQYF. CDR3 DNA sequence: TGTGCCAGCAGTATCGGACAGGGCTCTGGCTACGAGCAGTACTTC.

Comments on this clone: Different DNA sequences within this sample yield the same CDR3. This rearrangement joins TRBV5-4 to TRBJ2-5; weak D call: TRBD1 (5 bases). The germline gives CDR1 SGHNT, CDR2 YYREEE (reference sequence). CDR3 length: 13 amino acids. Deletions cut 1 base from V and 3 bases from J, with 7 bases between. CDR3 residues: CASSLSREETQYF. DNA of the CDR3: TGTGCCAGCAGCTTGTCCAGGGAAGAGACCCAGTACTTC.

This clone was seen once. The V gene is TRBV5-1, the J gene TRBJ2-7; tentatively, D is TRBD2 (6 bases). The length of the CDR3 is 14 residues. V was clipped by 0 bases and J by 2 bases, with 9 bases between them. CDR1 and CDR2 from the germline V gene are SGHRS and YFSETQ. CDR3 residues: CASSLGGEPYEQYF. CDR3 nucleotides: TGCGCCAGCAGCTTGGGGGGGGAGCCCTACGAGCAGTACTTC.

The chain couples TRBV13 to TRBJ2-1; 11 nucleotides line up with TRBD2. V lost 4 bases, J lost 4 bases, and 6 bases stayed unmatched. The CDR3 is 16 amino acids. CDR1 is PRHDT and CDR2 is FYEKMQ in the germline V gene (reference sequence). The CDR3 coding sequence is TGTGCCAGCAGCTATCTAGCGGGAGGAGGGTACAATGAGCAGTTCTTC. Amino acids: CASSYLAGGGYNEQFF.

Points on this clone: The junction departs from the called germline gene at one end, perhaps through a read error. As DNA, the CDR3 is TGTGCCAGCAGTTTAGACCTCTGGGGGCTAGGGGAAACCATATATTTT. It encodes CASSLDLWGLGETIYF. This sequence joins TRBV11-2 and TRBJ1-3, with D perhaps matching TRBD1 (6 bases). Germline assignment: CDR1 SGHAT and CDR2 FQNNGV. The CDR3 length is 16 residues. Filled out from reference TRBV11-2 and TRBJ1-3, the complete variable domain reads EAGVAQSPRYKIIEKRQSVAFWCNPISGHATLYWYQQILGQGPKLLIQFQNNGVVDDSQLPKDRFSAERLKGVDSTLKIQPAKLEDSAVYLCASSLDLWGLGETIYFGEGSWLTVV.

This clone was seen a handful of times. V gene TRBV7-2 combines with J gene TRBJ1-2; D perhaps matches TRBD1 (5 bases). Germline lookup yields CDR1 SGHTA and CDR2 FQGNSA. The CDR3 runs 14 residues. The V and J ends lost 2 bases and 7 bases respectively, with 14 bases between them. CDR3 nucleotides: TGTGCCAGCAGCTTAAAGCGGGGCGGGAGTGGCTACACCTTC. Its protein is CASSLKRGGSGYTF.

This chain joins TRBV30 and TRBJ2-3, with TRBD2 matching over 8 bases. From germline, CDR1 is GTSNPN and CDR2 SVGIG (reference sequence). The CDR3 runs 15 residues. V was pared by 2 bases and J by 1 base, with 5 bases of the junction left unmatched. CDR3 DNA sequence: TGTGCCTGGAGTCCCCCGGGAGGGGGCACAGATACGCAGTATTTT. As protein: CAWSPPGGGTDTQYF. The whole variable domain, filled in from reference TRBV30 and TRBJ2-3, reads SQTIHQWPATLVQPVGSPLSLECTVEGTSNPNLYWYRQAAGRGLQLLFYSVGIGQISSEVPQNLSASRPQDRQFILSSKKLLLSDSGFYLCAWSPPGGGTDTQYFGPGTRLTVL.

V usage is TRBV6-5 and J usage is TRBJ1-2; a weak D match, TRBD1 (6 bases). The CDR3 consists of 15 residues. CDR1 and CDR2 from the germline V gene are MNHEY and SVGAGI. V lost 7 bases and J lost 4, with 19 bases in between. CDR3 sequence reads: CASNKRGSSSYGYTF. The CDR3 DNA follows: TGTGCCAGCAACAAAAGGGGGAGTTCTAGCTATGGCTACACCTTC.

The V gene is TRBV28, the J gene TRBJ1-2, with a tentative D call TRBD1 (6 bases). Germline V gene sequence: CDR1 MDHEN, CDR2 SYDVKM. The CDR3 length is 13 residues. V shed 4 bases and J shed 8 bases, with 14 bases lying between them. The CDR3 DNA reads TGTGCCAGCAGTTCCCCAGGGGCGGGCGGCTACACCTTC. This codes for CASSSPGAGGYTF.

The chain has TRBV9 and TRBJ1-6; perhaps TRBD1 as D (6 bases). V lost 3 bases and J 6 bases, leaving 7 bases between the germline ends. CDR1 is SGDLS and CDR2 is YYNGEE in the germline V gene. This CDR3 is 13 amino acids long. The CDR3 loop is CASSGGPNSPLHF. DNA of the CDR3: TGTGCCAGCAGCGGGGGGCCTAATTCACCCCTCCACTTT. Full variable domain (missing parts from reference TRBV9 and TRBJ1-6): DSGVTQTPKHLITATGQRVTLRCSPRSGDLSVYWYQQSLDQGLQFLIQYYNGEERAKGNILERFSAQQFPDLHSELNLSSLELGDSALYFCASSGGPNSPLHFGNGTRLTVT.

At least ten counts were recorded for this clone. The J gene is TRBJ1-2, the V gene TRBV7-2; possibly TRBD1 for D (6 bases). Germline CDR1 reads SGHTA; CDR2 reads FQGNSA. Trimming took off 6 bases at V and 7 bases at J, with 15 bases between the two ends. This CDR3 region has 13 residues. The CDR3 reads CASREQGRGGYTF. In DNA form, the CDR3 reads TGTGCCAGCAGGGAACAGGGTCGGGGTGGCTACACCTTC.

The CDR3 DNA is TGCGCCAGCAGTGGAACAGGGAGGACTAGCGGAGGGGGCAATGAGCAGTTCTTC. Translation gives CASSGTGRTSGGGNEQFF. The J gene is TRBJ2-1, the V gene TRBV10-2; 10 bases map to TRBD2. CDR3 length equals 18 residues. Germline V CDR1 and CDR2: WSHSY, SAAADI. Germline trimming cut 4 bases from V and 6 bases from J; bases unmatched to any gene: 15.

The gene calls are TRBV19 and TRBJ2-3; the match to TRBD2 covers 8 bases. This CDR3 region has 15 residues. V lost 5 bases and J lost 0; bases outside the gene matches: 4. Germline V gene data show CDR1 as LNHDA and CDR2 as SQIVND (reference sequence). The CDR3 protein is CASSRSGGSTDTQYF. CDR3 DNA: TGTGCCAGTAGTCGGAGCGGGGGAAGCACAGATACGCAGTATTTT.

The rearrangement joins TRBV12-3 or TRBV12-4 to TRBJ2-7; 7 bases map to TRBD1. CDR3 length equals 13 residues. V lost 5 bases and J lost 0; bases outside the gene matches: 1. CDR3 sequence reads: CASSRDSSYEQYF. In nucleotides, the CDR3 is TGTGCCAGCAGTCGGGACAGCTCCTACGAGCAGTACTTC.

This chain links TRBV6-5 with TRBJ2-6, with 8 bases fitting TRBD2. The V segment lost 6 bases and the J segment 0 bases; nucleotides outside the gene matches: 1. The CDR3 extends over 15 amino acids. From germline, CDR1 is MNHEY and CDR2 SVGAGI. The chain's CDR3 is CASRGTSSGANVLTF. CDR3 bases: TGTGCCAGCAGGGGGACTAGCTCTGGGGCCAACGTCCTGACTTTC.

The gene calls are TRBV18 and TRBJ1-3; D is possibly TRBD1 (6 bases). V lost 6 bases, J lost 0 bases, and 15 bases lay in between. The CDR3 contains 16 residues. Germline assignment: CDR1 KGHSH and CDR2 LQKENI. This CDR3 is CASSLGQLSSGNTIYF. In nucleotides, the CDR3 is TGTGCCAGCTCCCTAGGACAGCTCTCCTCTGGAAACACCATATATTTT.

The chain carries TRBV6-2 or TRBV6-3 and TRBJ1-2, with 10 positions matching TRBD1. The germline gives CDR1 MNHEY, CDR2 SVGEGT. The V and J ends lost 2 bases and 7 bases, in that order; junction bases with no gene match: 10. The CDR3 is made up of 16 amino acids. The CDR3: CASSYGDRGRFGGYTF. CDR3 nucleotide sequence: TGTGCCAGCAGTTACGGCGACAGGGGGCGCTTTGGTGGCTACACCTTC.

This clone was detected once. V usage is TRBV19 and J usage is TRBJ1-2, with TRBD1 matching over 9 bases. Trimming cost V 4 bases and J 7 bases; bases outside gene matches: 4. In germline, CDR1 is LNHDA, CDR2 SQIVND (reference sequence). The length of the CDR3 is 13 residues. The CDR3 spells CASSRDRASGYTF. The DNA for the CDR3 is TGTGCCAGTAGTAGGGACAGGGCGTCTGGCTACACCTTC.

V is TRBV28 and J is TRBJ2-1; D may be TRBD2 (5 bases). Per germline, CDR1 MDHEN and CDR2 SYDVKM. The length of the CDR3 is 15 residues. Trimming removed 3 bases at V and 6 bases at J, with 15 bases between. CDR3: CASSLAAVGSNEQFF. CDR3 nucleotide sequence: TGTGCCAGCAGTTTGGCAGCGGTGGGTTCCAATGAGCAGTTCTTC.

The rearrangement uses TRBV9 and TRBJ2-7; 11 bases align to TRBD2. The CDR3 length is 15 residues. The ends lost 3 bases at V and 3 bases at J; junction bases unmatched: 5. Germline V gives CDR1 SGDLS, CDR2 YYNGEE. The CDR3 loop reads CASSGTGTSGYEQYF. The CDR3 DNA sequence: TGTGCCAGCAGCGGAACCGGGACTAGCGGCTACGAGCAGTACTTC.